The 28 T cell receptor beta chains reported below all come from one sample, sequenced in a study of vaccination effects on CD4 cells after COVID-19. Antigens for these TCRs are unknown. TCRdb keeps only in-frame clones here, not all; method: immunoSEQ multiplex PCR. This table holds around 27,000 clones, 55% to 65% found once. Culture lasted about ten days before CD4+ T cell isolation. The material was CD4+ T cells from PBMCs cultured without peptide, obtained before COVID-19 vaccination. The source is a human donor who received a COVID-19 vaccine.

This clone is a singleton in its sample. This chain connects TRBV3-1 (or the pseudogene TRBV3-2) to TRBJ2-5; unclear D gene. The CDR3 spans 15 residues. In germline, CDR1 is LGHDT, CDR2 YNNKEL (reference sequence). V lost 4 bases, J lost 7 bases, and 19 bases lay in between. CDR3 loop: CASSLLLTFTGTQYF. The CDR3 nucleotides read TGTGCCAGCAGCCTCCTCCTGACATTTACGGGGACCCAGTACTTC.

V is TRBV7-9 and J is TRBJ2-3; 8 bases map to TRBD2. Germline lookup yields CDR1 SEHNR and CDR2 FQNEAQ (reference sequence). This CDR3 spans 15 amino acids. Losses at the gene ends were 6 bases for V and 4 bases for J; bases not matched to a gene: 9. The CDR3 spells CASSFSGAFADTQYF. DNA of the CDR3: TGTGCCAGCAGTTTTAGCGGGGCCTTCGCAGATACGCAGTATTTT.

The gene calls are TRBV28 and TRBJ1-6, with D unresolved. Germline V gene lookup returns CDR1 MDHEN and CDR2 SYDVKM. The CDR3 length is 13 residues. V was trimmed by 3 bases and J by 8 bases, leaving 8 bases between them. This CDR3 reads CASSLAGYSPLHF. The DNA of the CDR3 is TGTGCCAGCAGTTTGGCAGGTTATTCACCCCTCCACTTT. The whole variable domain, filled in from reference TRBV28 and TRBJ1-6, reads DVKVTQSSRYLVKRTGEKVFLECVQDMDHENMFWYRQDPGLGLRLIYFSYDVKMKEKGDIPEGYSVSREKKERFSLILESASTNQTSMYLCASSLAGYSPLHFGNGTRLTVT.

The genes are TRBV5-4 and TRBJ1-2; D is uncertain. CDR3 length: 13 residues. In germline, CDR1 is SGHNT, CDR2 YYREEE (reference sequence). V gave up 3 bases and J gave up 3 bases, with 9 bases separating them. The CDR3 loop reads CASSYDGYYGYTF. CDR3 nucleotides: TGTGCCAGCAGCTACGACGGTTACTATGGCTACACCTTC.

This chain uses TRBV5-5 with TRBJ1-2, with 9 bases lining up with TRBD1. The CDR3 contains 15 residues. The V and J ends lost 3 bases and 3 bases, in that order; junction bases with no gene match: 6. In germline, CDR1 is SGHKS, CDR2 YYEKEE (reference sequence). CDR3 nucleotides: TGTGCCAGCAGCTCCGGGACAGGGATCTACTATGGCTACACCTTC. Encoded protein: CASSSGTGIYYGYTF.

This clone was seen a handful of times. V and J are TRBV9 and TRBJ2-1, with TRBD2 matching over 9 bases. This CDR3 is 16 amino acids long. CDR1 is SGDLS, CDR2 YYNGEE, per germline. The junction had 8 bases not matched to a gene; V was cut back by 5 bases and J by 2 bases. In DNA, the CDR3 is TGTGCCAGCAGGGAGCCGCGGGGGGGCCCCTACAATGAGCAGTTCTTC. Encoded protein: CASREPRGGPYNEQFF.

The chain couples TRBV6-5 to TRBJ1-5; 9 bases are a match to TRBD1. In germline, CDR1 is MNHEY, CDR2 SVGAGI. V lost 8 bases and J lost 4; bases outside the gene matches: 3. This CDR3 comprises 13 residues. CDR3 sequence: CASGTGLNQPQHF. The CDR3, as DNA: TGTGCCAGCGGGACAGGGTTAAATCAGCCCCAGCATTTT.

V is TRBV27 and J is TRBJ2-7; 9 bases are shared with TRBD2. V was pared by 5 bases and J by 2 bases, with 7 bases of the junction left unmatched. Germline CDR1 is MNHEY and CDR2 is SMNVEV (reference sequence). The CDR3 length is 15 residues. CDR3 loop: CASSPGAGGPYEQYF. CDR3 nucleotide sequence: TGTGCCAGCAGTCCAGGGGCGGGAGGGCCCTACGAGCAGTACTTC.

The chain carries TRBV3-1 (or the pseudogene TRBV3-2) and TRBJ2-2, with D tentatively TRBD2 (6 bases). V lost 4 bases, J lost 4 bases, and 13 bases lay in between. Germline-derived CDR1 and CDR2 are LGHDT and YNNKEL (reference sequence). The CDR3 totals 15 residues. This CDR3 reads CASSLRGGATGELFF. The DNA of the CDR3 is TGTGCCAGCAGCCTGCGGGGAGGAGCCACCGGGGAGCTGTTTTTT.

The V call is TRBV18, the J call TRBJ1-2; 9 bases agree with TRBD1. CDR1 KGHSH and CDR2 LQKENI come from the germline V gene. Trimming cost V 2 bases and J 2 bases; bases outside gene matches: 3. CDR3 length: 15 amino acids. This CDR3 reads CASSPRQGENYGYTF. In nucleotides, the CDR3 is TGTGCCAGCTCACCAAGACAGGGGGAGAACTATGGCTACACCTTC.

The chain recombines TRBV12-5 with TRBJ1-2, with D perhaps matching TRBD1 (6 bases). Per the germline V gene, CDR1 is LGHNT and CDR2 is FRNRAP. The CDR3 length is 16 residues. The V end was cut by 6 bases, the J end by 4 bases, with 21 bases between. The CDR3 here is CASGPAGGPTGYGYTF. CDR3 DNA: TGTGCTAGTGGGCCCGCGGGGGGCCCAACAGGCTATGGCTACACCTTC.

This chain links TRBV5-1 with TRBJ2-3; TRBD2 matches 7 bases. The germline CDR1 and CDR2 sequences are SGHRS and YFSETQ. CDR3 length: 16 amino acids. The ends lost 0 bases at V and 1 base at J; junction bases unmatched: 5. This chain's CDR3 is CASSLVSGGGTDTQYF. CDR3 bases: TGCGCCAGCAGCTTGGTGTCGGGAGGAGGCACAGATACGCAGTATTTT.

This clone was observed a single time. The J gene is TRBJ2-2, the V gene TRBV27; 8 bases are a match to TRBD1. This CDR3 has 15 amino acids. V shed 5 bases, J shed 4 bases, and the junction held 6 bases outside the gene matches. CDR1 MNHEY and CDR2 SMNVEV come from the germline V gene (reference sequence). This CDR3 is CASSLSTGVTGELFF. The CDR3 coding sequence is TGTGCCAGCAGTCTCTCGACAGGGGTCACCGGGGAGCTGTTTTTT.

Written as DNA, the CDR3 is TGCGCCAGCAGCGAATCAGGGGAAGATGGCTACACCTTC. Translating gives CASSESGEDGYTF. The rearrangement links TRBV5-1 to TRBJ1-2, with D perhaps matching TRBD1 (6 bases). V lost 4 bases and J 6 bases, leaving 13 bases between the germline ends. The CDR3 extends over 13 amino acids. Germline CDR1 is SGHRS and CDR2 is YFSETQ.

This clone was observed a handful of times. The chain links TRBV6-1 to TRBJ2-1; 13 nucleotides align to TRBD2. Germline CDR1 reads MNHNS; CDR2 reads SASEGT. The J segment lost 0 bases and the V segment lost 3 bases, leaving 8 bases of the junction unmatched. The CDR3 covers 19 residues. The chain's CDR3 is CASSDGTSGAYGSYNEQFF. The CDR3 nucleotides read TGTGCCAGCAGTGACGGGACTAGCGGGGCCTACGGCTCCTACAATGAGCAGTTCTTC.

The chain joins TRBV2 to TRBJ2-1; 8 bases match TRBD2. CDR1 SNHLY and CDR2 FYNNEI come from the germline V gene. The CDR3 runs to 17 residues. The V segment lost 6 bases and the J segment 0 bases; nucleotides outside the gene matches: 10. The CDR3 loop reads CASRHGLAKSSYNEQFF. CDR3 nucleotide sequence: TGTGCCAGCAGACACGGACTAGCCAAGAGCTCCTACAATGAGCAGTTCTTC.

The chain recombines TRBV5-1 with TRBJ1-4, with no clear D. The CDR3 consists of 14 residues. Trimming left V 6 bases short and J 0 bases short, with 9 bases between. The germline V gene has CDR1 SGHRS and CDR2 YFSETQ. In nucleotides, the CDR3 is TGCGCCAGCACCCCAGGTTCAACTAATGAAAAACTGTTTTTT. This encodes CASTPGSTNEKLFF.

V usage is TRBV6-5 and J usage is TRBJ1-3, with no clear D. V was cut by 2 bases and J by 0 bases, with 8 bases left in between. Looked up from germline, CDR1 is MNHEY and CDR2 is SVGAGI. The CDR3 spans 15 residues. CDR3 DNA: TGTGCCAGCAGTTACAGCGTGGGCTCTGGAAACACCATATATTTT. It yields the protein CASSYSVGSGNTIYF.

The V gene is TRBV27, the J gene TRBJ1-4, with D hard to call. The CDR3 has 14 amino acids. Trimming left V 5 bases short and J 1 base short, with 8 bases between. The germline V gene encodes CDR1 MNHEY and CDR2 SMNVEV (reference sequence). The CDR3 DNA is TGTGCCAGCAGTACGCAGAGAACTAATGAAAAACTGTTTTTT. It translates to CASSTQRTNEKLFF. The full variable domain, its missing parts supplied by reference TRBV27 and TRBJ1-4, is EAQVTQNPRYLITVTGKKLTVTCSQNMNHEYMSWYRQDPGLGLRQIYYSMNVEVTDKGDVPEGYKVSRKEKRNFPLILESPSPNQTSLYFCASSTQRTNEKLFFGSGTQLSVL.

The chain combines TRBV27 with TRBJ1-5, with D possibly being TRBD1 (6 bases). The germline gives CDR1 MNHEY, CDR2 SMNVEV (reference sequence). Trimming took off 5 bases at V and 11 bases at J, with 16 bases between the two ends. CDR3 length equals 13 residues. CDR3 protein: CASSPNRGPAQHF. The CDR3 DNA reads as TGTGCCAGCAGTCCAAACCGGGGGCCAGCCCAGCATTTT.

CDR3 nucleotides: TGCGCCAGCCGGGCTGAGCCCAGCTATGGCTACACCTTC. It translates to CASRAEPSYGYTF. V and J are TRBV5-1 and TRBJ1-2, with no clear D. Germline values: CDR1 SGHRS, CDR2 YFSETQ. The V end was cut by 7 bases, the J end by 4 bases, with 14 bases between. CDR3 length: 13 amino acids.

The chain links TRBV5-4 to TRBJ2-7, with a tentative D call TRBD2 (7 bases). In germline, CDR1 is SGHNT, CDR2 YYREEE (reference sequence). The CDR3 sequence is 14 residues long. With 1 base removed from V and 4 bases from J, the gap between germline ends came to 12 bases. This CDR3 reads CASSLRGARYEQYF. The CDR3 nucleotides are TGTGCCAGCAGCTTGCGGGGGGCGCGGTACGAGCAGTACTTC.

The chain links TRBV9 to TRBJ1-3, with D tentatively TRBD1 (5 bases). V was pared by 4 bases and J by 1 base, with 18 bases between. Germline assignment: CDR1 SGDLS and CDR2 YYNGEE. This CDR3 region has 17 residues. CDR3 coding DNA: TGTGCCAGCAGCCAAGGGGACTGGACGGATTCTGGAAACACCATATATTTT. Translated: CASSQGDWTDSGNTIYF.

This chain links TRBV20-1 with TRBJ2-7; D is perhaps TRBD2 (5 bases). Germline V CDR1 and CDR2: DFQATT, SNEGSKA (reference sequence). V lost 7 bases and J lost 3, with 10 bases in between. The CDR3 is 11 residues long. The CDR3 coding sequence is TGCAGTGTGAAGCGGAGCTACGAGCAGTACTTC. Protein: CSVKRSYEQYF.

V gene TRBV4-1 combines with J gene TRBJ1-6; maybe TRBD1 (6 bases). The length of the CDR3 is 16 residues. CDR1 is MGHRA and CDR2 is YSYEKL in the germline V gene. V shed 4 bases and J shed 4 bases, with 14 bases lying between them. The CDR3 here is CASSRPTGSYNSPLHF. The CDR3 coding sequence is TGCGCCAGCAGCCGGCCCACAGGGTCTTATAATTCACCCCTCCACTTT.

The chain uses TRBV6-5 and TRBJ1-1, with D possibly TRBD1 on 6 matching bases. Germline CDR1 is MNHEY and CDR2 is SVGAGI. Trimming removed 6 bases at V and 8 bases at J, with 13 bases between. The CDR3 loop spans 12 amino acids. CDR3 residues: CASSDQDREAFF. CDR3 DNA sequence: TGTGCCAGCAGCGACCAGGACAGAGAAGCTTTCTTT.

This chain joins TRBV30 and TRBJ1-4; a possible D gene is TRBD1 (5 bases). V was pared by 0 bases and J by 5 bases, with 10 bases between. This CDR3 is built from 14 residues. The germline gives CDR1 GTSNPN, CDR2 SVGIG (reference sequence). DNA of the CDR3: TGTGCCTGGAGTGTGGGGGGTTTGAATGAAAAACTGTTTTTT. Translated, it gives CAWSVGGLNEKLFF.

The rearrangement joins TRBV14 to TRBJ2-5, with TRBD1 identical over 12 bases. V shed 7 bases and J 3 bases; nucleotides not matched to a gene: 18. From germline, CDR1 is SGHDN and CDR2 FVKESK. The length of the CDR3 is 19 residues. The CDR3 reads CASTRTGTGGSEGKETQYF. CDR3 bases: TGTGCCAGCACCCGAACCGGGACAGGGGGCTCTGAAGGTAAAGAGACCCAGTACTTC.